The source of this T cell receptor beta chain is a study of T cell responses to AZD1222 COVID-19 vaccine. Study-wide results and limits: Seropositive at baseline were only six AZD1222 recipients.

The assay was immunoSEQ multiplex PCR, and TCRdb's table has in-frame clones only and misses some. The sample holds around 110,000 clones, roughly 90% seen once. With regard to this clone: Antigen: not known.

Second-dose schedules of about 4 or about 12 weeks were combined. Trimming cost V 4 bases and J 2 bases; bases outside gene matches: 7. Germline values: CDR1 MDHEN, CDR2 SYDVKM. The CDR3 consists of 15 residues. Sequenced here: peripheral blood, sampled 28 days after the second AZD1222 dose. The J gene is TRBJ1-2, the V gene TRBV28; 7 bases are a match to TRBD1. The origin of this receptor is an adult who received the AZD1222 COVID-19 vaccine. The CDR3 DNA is TGTGCCAGCAGTTACACAGGGGCAGCGAACTATGGCTACACCTTC. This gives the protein CASSYTGAANYGYTF.